This T cell receptor (beta chain) comes out of a study of T cells expressing NK-cell markers (dated by TCRdb to the early 2020s). Background for the entire study: TCR beta-chain repertoires were profiled in sorted CD3+CD56+NKG2C+, CD3+CD56+NKG2C- and CD3+CD56-NKG2C+ T-cell subsets from several donors. Of the eight sequenced donors, seven were found to be HCMV-seropositive and one was found to be HCMV-seronegative. The study sequenced eight donors, all healthy volunteers chosen at random: three men and five women. Sequencing of the libraries produced 2 x 150 bp reads on Illumina HiSeq 2000/2500, MiSeq or NextSeq. Beyond this particular receptor, the publication reports: Whether the expanded NKG2C-expressing T cell clones were specific for HCMV antigens remained unclear. In about 6 donors, the dominant CD3+CD56+NKG2C+ clonotypes were found to rank among the top 10 CD8+ clonotypes and to make up about 1.0-7.5% of CD8+ T cells. Those dominant clonotypes were again the most abundant among CD3+CD56-NKG2C+ cells in a handful of donors, at about 28.3-60.1%.

A commercial ELISA kit detecting HCMV-specific IgG in serum was used to determine HCMV serostatus. Peripheral blood mononuclear cells were isolated from blood by Ficoll density gradient centrifugation. The sample was run on an Illumina HiSeq 2000. TCR beta cDNA libraries were prepared using 5'RACE template switching, which introduced a universal primer site and unique molecular identifiers. Synthesis of cDNA was primed from the TCR beta constant segment and was followed by two consecutive PCR amplification steps. In the paper's pipeline: Reads were demultiplexed and grouped by UMI with MIGEC, and clonotypes were assembled and quantified with MiTCR. Only TCR cDNA sequences supported by at least two reads were kept to exclude erroneous sequences. The tcR package was used for downstream repertoire analysis, and clonotypes were matched across fractions by CDR3 nucleotide sequence plus V segment. VDJmatch was used to annotate antigen specificity against VDJdb, with one amino acid substitution in CDR3 permitted. TCRdb reprocessed the reads, so every CDR3 protein sequence counts as one entry and DNA is not shown. TCRdb, not the original authors, processed these V and J calls. The sample table includes over 100,000 distinct CDR3 sequences. Approximately 17% of the sample rests with the top ten.

CDR1 and CDR2 were assigned from the germline V gene as MNHNS and SASEGT. The CDR3 holds 15 amino acids from the cysteine to the phenylalanine. The DNA is unrecorded. As for this clonotype: This receptor's antigen is unknown.

Sequenced: blood T cells: a sorted CD56 or NKG2C T cell subset, CD4+ or CD8+ T cells, or bulk PBMC T cells (not recorded which). This clonotype was sampled from a woman between 18 and 70 years old in good health. The V gene is TRBV6-1 and the J gene is TRBJ2-1; TCRdb indicates TRBD2, and absent DNA this call remains unverified. CDR3 sequence: CASSEEASGGDEQFF.